This T cell receptor (beta chain) was identified during a study of graft-versus-host responses after intestinal transplantation. Looking at the study overall: Anti-thymocyte globulin served as induction for all recipients, who then took tacrolimus and steroids for about 3 years.

Turning to this clone: Its target is unknown.

Findings of the study overall: Investigators detected GvH clones in recipient marrow, with some emerging earlier in ileum or blood. Peak GvH clone levels in circulation were associated with early post-transplant HvG declines. Graft-donor T cell macrochimerism in patients accompanied high graft-versus-host to host-versus-graft clonal ratios in allografts.

Data came from immunoSEQ multiplex PCR; TCRdb stores just in-frame clones and leaves some out. The repertoire includes 39,000 or so clones, roughly 93% of them detected once, and about a fifth sits in the top ten. The V end was cut by 7 bases, the J end by 2 bases, with 18 bases between. The CDR3 runs to 15 residues. Germline V lookup: CDR1 MNHEY, CDR2 SVGAGI. This clonotype was obtained from a human donor who was the organ donor for an intestinal transplant. The J gene is TRBJ2-7, the V gene TRBV6-5, with D maybe TRBD2 (6 bases). The sequences come from unstimulated CD8+ T cells sorted from spleen or lymph node cells, collected before transplant. CDR3 DNA: TGTGCCAGCACTCCCCTTGCGGCGGGAACCTACGAGCAGTACTTC. Its protein is CASTPLAAGTYEQYF.